The clone carrying this TCR beta chain was counted only a few times. The antigen is not known. This CDR3 contains 15 residues. The V end was cut by 8 bases, the J end by 1 base, with 17 bases between. The germline gives CDR1 SEHNR, CDR2 FQNEAQ (reference sequence). TCRdb independently ran MiXCR on the 5' RACE reads; one entry per CDR3 protein. The table includes approximately 890,000 distinct CDR3 sequences, 12% detected once. This specimen belongs to a study of identical twins. Whole-study findings and limits: Reduced insertions were recorded for abundant cord blood beta clonotypes, with no such pattern in memory repertoires.

This same sample was also part of a study on yellow fever vaccine responses in identical twins.

This chain links TRBV7-9 with TRBJ1-1; D gene ambiguous. This clonotype originated in a woman under 30 in good health. Sequencing used PBMCs. The CDR3 sequence: CASGSLETRNTEAFF. The CDR3 DNA sequence: TGTGCCAGCGGGTCACTAGAAACCAGGAACACTGAAGCTTTCTTT.